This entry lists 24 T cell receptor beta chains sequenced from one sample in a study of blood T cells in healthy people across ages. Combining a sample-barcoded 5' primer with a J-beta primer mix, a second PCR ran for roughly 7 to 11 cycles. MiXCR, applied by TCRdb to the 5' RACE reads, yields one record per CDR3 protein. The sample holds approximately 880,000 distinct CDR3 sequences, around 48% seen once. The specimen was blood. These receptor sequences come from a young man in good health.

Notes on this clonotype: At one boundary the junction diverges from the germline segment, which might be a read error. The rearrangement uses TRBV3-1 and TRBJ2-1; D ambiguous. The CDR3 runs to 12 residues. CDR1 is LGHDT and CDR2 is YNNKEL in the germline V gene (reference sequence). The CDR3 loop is CACSLLAGEQFF. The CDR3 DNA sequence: TGTGCCTGCAGCCTCCTCGCCGGTGAGCAGTTCTTC.

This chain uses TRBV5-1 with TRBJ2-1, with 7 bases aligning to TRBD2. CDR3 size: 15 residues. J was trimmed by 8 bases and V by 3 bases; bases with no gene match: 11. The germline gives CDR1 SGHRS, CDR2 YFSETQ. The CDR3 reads CASSSQGGRGDEQFF. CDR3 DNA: TGCGCCAGCAGCTCCCAGGGAGGGAGGGGTGATGAGCAGTTCTTC. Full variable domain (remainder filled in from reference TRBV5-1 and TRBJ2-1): KAGVTQTPRYLIKTRGQQVTLSCSPISGHRSVSWYQQTPGQGLQFLFEYFSETQRNKGNFPGRFSGRQFSNSRSEMNVSTLELGDSALYLCASSSQGGRGDEQFFGPGTRLTVL.

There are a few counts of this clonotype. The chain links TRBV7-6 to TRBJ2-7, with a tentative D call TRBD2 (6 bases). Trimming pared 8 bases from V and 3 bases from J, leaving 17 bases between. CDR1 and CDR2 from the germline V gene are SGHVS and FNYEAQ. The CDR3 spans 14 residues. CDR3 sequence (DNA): TGTGCCAGCGCGGAGGACGGGGAGGTCTACGAGCAGTACTTC. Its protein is CASAEDGEVYEQYF. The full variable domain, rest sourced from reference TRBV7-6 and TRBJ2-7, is GAGVSQSPRYKVTKRGQDVALRCDPISGHVSLYWYRQALGQGPEFLTYFNYEAQQDKSGLPNDRFSAERPEGSISTLTIQRTEQRDSAMYRCASAEDGEVYEQYFGPGTRLTVT.

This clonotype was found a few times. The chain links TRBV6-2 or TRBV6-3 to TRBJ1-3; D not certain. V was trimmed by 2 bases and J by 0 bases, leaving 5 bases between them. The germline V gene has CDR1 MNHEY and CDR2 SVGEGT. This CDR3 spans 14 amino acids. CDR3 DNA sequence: TGTGCCAGCAGTTACCGGTCCTCTGGAAACACCATATATTTT. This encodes CASSYRSSGNTIYF.

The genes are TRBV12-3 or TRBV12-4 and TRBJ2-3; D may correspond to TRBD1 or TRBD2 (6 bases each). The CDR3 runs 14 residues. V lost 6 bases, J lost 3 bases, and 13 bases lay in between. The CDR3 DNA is TGTGCCAGCAGAAGGGGGGACGCAACAGATACGCAGTATTTT. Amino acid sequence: CASRRGDATDTQYF.

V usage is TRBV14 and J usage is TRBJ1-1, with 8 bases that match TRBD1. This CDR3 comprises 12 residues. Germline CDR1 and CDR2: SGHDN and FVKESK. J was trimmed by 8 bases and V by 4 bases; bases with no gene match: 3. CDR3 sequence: CASSRWTGEAFF. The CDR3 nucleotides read TGTGCCAGCAGCCGGTGGACAGGGGAAGCTTTCTTT.

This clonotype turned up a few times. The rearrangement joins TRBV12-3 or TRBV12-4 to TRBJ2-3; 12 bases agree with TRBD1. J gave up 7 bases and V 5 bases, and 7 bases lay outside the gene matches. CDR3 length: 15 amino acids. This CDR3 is CASSPQGQGAYTQYF. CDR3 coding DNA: TGTGCCAGCAGTCCACAGGGACAGGGGGCTTATACGCAGTATTTT.

CDR3 coding DNA: TGTGCCAGCAGTGAGGACAGGGGCGGCAATGAGCAGTTCTTC. Translated: CASSEDRGGNEQFF. The chain is built from TRBV2 and TRBJ2-1, with TRBD1 identical over 9 bases. Germline values: CDR1 SNHLY, CDR2 FYNNEI. Trimming removed 3 bases from V and 6 bases from J; junction bases left unmatched: 3. This CDR3 region has 14 residues.

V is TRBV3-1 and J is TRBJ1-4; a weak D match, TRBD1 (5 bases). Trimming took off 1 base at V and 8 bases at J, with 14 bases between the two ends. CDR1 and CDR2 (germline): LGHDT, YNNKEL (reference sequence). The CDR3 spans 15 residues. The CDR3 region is CASSQVGRVGEKLFF. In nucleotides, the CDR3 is TGTGCCAGCAGCCAAGTGGGCAGGGTAGGCGAAAAACTGTTTTTT.

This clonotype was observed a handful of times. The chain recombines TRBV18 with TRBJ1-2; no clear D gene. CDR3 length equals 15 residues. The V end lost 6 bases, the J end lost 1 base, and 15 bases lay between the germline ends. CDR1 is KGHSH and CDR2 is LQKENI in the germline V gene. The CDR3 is CASSPTQDVNYGYTF. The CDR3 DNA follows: TGTGCCAGCTCCCCGACTCAGGACGTTAACTATGGCTACACCTTC.

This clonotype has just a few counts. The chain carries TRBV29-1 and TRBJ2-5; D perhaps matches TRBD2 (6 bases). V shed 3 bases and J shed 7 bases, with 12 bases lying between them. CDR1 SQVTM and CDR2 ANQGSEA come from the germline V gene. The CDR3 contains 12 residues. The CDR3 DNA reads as TGCAGCGTTGACGGGGGTAGGGGGACCCAGTACTTC. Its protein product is CSVDGGRGTQYF.

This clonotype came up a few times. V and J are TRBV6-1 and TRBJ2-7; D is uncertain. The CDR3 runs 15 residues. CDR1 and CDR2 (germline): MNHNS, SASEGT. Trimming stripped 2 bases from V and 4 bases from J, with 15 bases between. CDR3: CASSEFAGEIYEQYF. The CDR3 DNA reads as TGTGCCAGCAGTGAATTTGCAGGAGAGATTTACGAGCAGTACTTC.

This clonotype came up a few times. The CDR3 DNA is TGTGCCAGCTCACCAACTAGCTTCGGGACAGATACGCAGTATTTT. Protein product: CASSPTSFGTDTQYF. This sequence joins TRBV18 and TRBJ2-3; a weak D match, TRBD2 (6 bases). CDR1 and CDR2 from the germline V gene are KGHSH and LQKENI. Trimming removed 2 bases at V and 3 bases at J, with 12 bases between. There are 15 residues in the CDR3.

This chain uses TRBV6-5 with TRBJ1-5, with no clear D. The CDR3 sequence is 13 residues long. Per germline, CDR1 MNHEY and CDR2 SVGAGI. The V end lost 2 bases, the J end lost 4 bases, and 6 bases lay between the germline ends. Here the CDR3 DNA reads TGTGCCAGCAGTTACCAAGGTAATCAGCCCCAGCATTTT. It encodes CASSYQGNQPQHF.

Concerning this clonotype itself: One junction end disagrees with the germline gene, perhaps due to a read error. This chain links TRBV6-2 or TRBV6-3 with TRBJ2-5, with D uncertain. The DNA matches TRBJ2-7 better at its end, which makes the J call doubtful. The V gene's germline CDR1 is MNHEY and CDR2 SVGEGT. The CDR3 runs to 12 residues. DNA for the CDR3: TGTGCCATCAGTTCGATCGGTGACGAGCAGTACTTC. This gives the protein CAISSIGDEQYF.

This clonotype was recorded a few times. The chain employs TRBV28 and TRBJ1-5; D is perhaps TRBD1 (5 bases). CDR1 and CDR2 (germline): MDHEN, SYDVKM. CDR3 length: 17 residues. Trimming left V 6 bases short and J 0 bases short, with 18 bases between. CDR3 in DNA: TGTGCCAGCAGGCTGGGGAGGGACCCCTATAGCAATCAGCCCCAGCATTTT. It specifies CASRLGRDPYSNQPQHF. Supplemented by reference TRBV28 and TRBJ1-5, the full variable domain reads DVKVTQSSRYLVKRTGEKVFLECVQDMDHENMFWYRQDPGLGLRLIYFSYDVKMKEKGDIPEGYSVSREKKERFSLILESASTNQTSMYLCASRLGRDPYSNQPQHFGDGTRLSIL.

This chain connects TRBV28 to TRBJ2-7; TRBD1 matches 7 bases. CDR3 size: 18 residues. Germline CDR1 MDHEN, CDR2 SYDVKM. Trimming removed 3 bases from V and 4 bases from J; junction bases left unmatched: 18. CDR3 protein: CASSFQGEGSPWGYEQYF. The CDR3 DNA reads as TGTGCCAGCAGTTTTCAGGGGGAAGGTAGTCCGTGGGGGTACGAGCAGTACTTC.

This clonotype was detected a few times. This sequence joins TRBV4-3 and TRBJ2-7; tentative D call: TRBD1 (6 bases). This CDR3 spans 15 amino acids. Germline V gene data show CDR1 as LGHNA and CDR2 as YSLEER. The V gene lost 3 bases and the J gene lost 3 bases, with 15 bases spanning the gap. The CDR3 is CASSHSSGVGYEQYF. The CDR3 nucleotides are TGCGCCAGCAGCCATTCGTCAGGGGTGGGCTACGAGCAGTACTTC.

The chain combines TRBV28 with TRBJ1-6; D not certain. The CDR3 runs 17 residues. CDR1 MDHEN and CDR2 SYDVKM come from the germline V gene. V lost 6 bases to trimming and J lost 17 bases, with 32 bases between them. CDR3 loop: CASRQWSGVGGDSPFHF. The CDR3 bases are TGTGCCAGCAGACAATGGAGTGGGGTAGGAGGCGACTCACCTTTCCACTTT.

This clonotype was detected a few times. CDR3 in DNA: TGTGCCAGCAGCCACGGACAGGGAAGACAAGAGACCCAGTACTTC. It is translated as CASSHGQGRQETQYF. The V call is TRBV7-2, the J call TRBJ2-5; 8 nucleotides line up with TRBD1. Germline V CDR1 and CDR2: SGHTA, FQGNSA. The CDR3 spans 15 residues. J lost 2 bases, V lost 5 bases, and 7 bases had no gene match.

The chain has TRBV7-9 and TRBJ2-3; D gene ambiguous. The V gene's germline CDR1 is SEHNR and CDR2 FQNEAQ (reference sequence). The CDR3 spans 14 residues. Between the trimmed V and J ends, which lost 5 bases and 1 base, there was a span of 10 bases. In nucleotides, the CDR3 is TGTGCCAGCAGCGAAGATGGGGGCACAGATACGCAGTATTTT. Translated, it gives CASSEDGGTDTQYF.

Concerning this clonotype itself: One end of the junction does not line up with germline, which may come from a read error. CDR3 DNA sequence: TGTGTCAGCAGTAGACCACTAGCGGGAGGGGCAGATACGCAGTATTTT. Translated, it gives CVSSRPLAGGADTQYF. J is TRBJ2-3 and V is TRBV6-6; 13 nucleotides align to TRBD2. The CDR3 has 16 residues. Germline values: CDR1 MNHNY, CDR2 SVGAGI (reference sequence).

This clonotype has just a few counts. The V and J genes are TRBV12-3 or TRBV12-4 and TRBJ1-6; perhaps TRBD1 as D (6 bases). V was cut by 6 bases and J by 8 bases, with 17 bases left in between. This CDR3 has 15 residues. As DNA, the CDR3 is TGTGCCAGCAGCCGGGGGCGCAGGTTAGATTCACCCCTCCACTTT. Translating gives CASSRGRRLDSPLHF.

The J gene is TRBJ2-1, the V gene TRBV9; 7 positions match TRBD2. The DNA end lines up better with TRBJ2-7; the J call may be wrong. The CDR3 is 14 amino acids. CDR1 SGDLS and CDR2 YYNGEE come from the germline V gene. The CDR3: CASSVGGGAYEQYF. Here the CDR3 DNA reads TGTGCCAGCAGCGTAGGCGGGGGAGCTTACGAGCAGTACTTC.